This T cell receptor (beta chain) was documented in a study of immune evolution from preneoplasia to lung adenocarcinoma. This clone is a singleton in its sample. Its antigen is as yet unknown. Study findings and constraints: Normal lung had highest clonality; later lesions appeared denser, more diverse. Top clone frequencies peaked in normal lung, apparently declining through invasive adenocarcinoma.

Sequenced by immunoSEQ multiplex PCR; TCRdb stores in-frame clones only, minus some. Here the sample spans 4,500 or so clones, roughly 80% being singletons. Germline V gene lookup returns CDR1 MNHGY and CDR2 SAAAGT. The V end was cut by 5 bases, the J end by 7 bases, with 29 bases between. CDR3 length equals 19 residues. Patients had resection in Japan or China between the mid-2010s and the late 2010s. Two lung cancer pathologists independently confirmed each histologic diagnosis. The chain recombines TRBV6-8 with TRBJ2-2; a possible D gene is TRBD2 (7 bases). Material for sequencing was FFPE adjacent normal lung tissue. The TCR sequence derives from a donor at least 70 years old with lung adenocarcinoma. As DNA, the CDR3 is TGTGCCAGCAGTACAACGACCGGGGGGACACCGGCCGTTATCGGGGAGCTGTTTTTT. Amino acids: CASSTTTGGTPAVIGELFF.